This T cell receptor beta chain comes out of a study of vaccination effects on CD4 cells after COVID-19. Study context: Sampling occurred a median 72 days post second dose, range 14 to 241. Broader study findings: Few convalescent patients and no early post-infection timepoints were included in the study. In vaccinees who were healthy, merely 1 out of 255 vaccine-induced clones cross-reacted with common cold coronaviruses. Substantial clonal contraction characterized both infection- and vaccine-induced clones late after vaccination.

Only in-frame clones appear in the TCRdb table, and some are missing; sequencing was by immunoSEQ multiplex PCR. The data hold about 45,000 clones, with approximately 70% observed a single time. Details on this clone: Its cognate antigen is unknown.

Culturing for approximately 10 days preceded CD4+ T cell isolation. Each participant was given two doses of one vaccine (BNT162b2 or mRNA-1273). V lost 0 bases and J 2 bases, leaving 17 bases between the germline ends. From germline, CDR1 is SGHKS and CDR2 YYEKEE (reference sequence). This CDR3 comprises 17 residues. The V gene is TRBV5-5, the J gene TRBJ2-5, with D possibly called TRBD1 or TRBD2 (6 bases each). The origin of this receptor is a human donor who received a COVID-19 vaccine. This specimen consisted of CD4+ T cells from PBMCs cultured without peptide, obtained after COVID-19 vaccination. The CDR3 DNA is TGTGCCAGCAGCTTGGCCCCTATGAGGGGGGTTCAAGAGACCCAGTACTTC. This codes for CASSLAPMRGVQETQYF.